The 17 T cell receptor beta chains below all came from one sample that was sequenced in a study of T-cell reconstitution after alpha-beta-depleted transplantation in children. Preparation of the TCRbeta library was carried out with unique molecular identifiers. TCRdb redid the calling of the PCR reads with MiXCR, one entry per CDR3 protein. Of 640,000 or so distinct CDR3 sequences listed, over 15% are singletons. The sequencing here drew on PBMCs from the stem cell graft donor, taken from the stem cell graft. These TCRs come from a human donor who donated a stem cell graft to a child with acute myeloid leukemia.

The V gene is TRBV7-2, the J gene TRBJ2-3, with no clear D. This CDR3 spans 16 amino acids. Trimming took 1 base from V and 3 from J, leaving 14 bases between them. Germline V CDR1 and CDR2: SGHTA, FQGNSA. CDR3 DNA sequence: TGTGCCAGCAGCTTAGTTGCCTCCGGGTGGACAGATACGCAGTATTTT. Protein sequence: CASSLVASGWTDTQYF.

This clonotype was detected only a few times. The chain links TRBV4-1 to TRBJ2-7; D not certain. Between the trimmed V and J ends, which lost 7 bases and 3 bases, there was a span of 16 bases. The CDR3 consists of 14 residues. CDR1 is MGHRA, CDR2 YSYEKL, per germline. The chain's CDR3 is CASKPTPLGYEQYF. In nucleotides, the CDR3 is TGCGCCAGCAAACCGACCCCGCTGGGCTACGAGCAGTACTTC.

The CDR3 loop reads CASSLSPMALVNEQFF. The DNA of the CDR3 is TGTGCCAGCAGCCTTTCGCCCATGGCCCTCGTCAATGAGCAGTTCTTC. V is TRBV5-5 and J is TRBJ2-1; D uncertain. The CDR3 covers 16 residues. The V end was cut by 4 bases, the J end by 6 bases, with 20 bases between. Germline V gene lookup returns CDR1 SGHKS and CDR2 YYEKEE (reference sequence).

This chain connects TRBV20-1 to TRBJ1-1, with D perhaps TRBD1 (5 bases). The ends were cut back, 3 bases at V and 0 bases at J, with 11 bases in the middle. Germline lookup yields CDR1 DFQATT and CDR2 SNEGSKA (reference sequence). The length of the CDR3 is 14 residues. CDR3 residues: CSARGGVVNTEAFF. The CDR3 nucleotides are TGCAGTGCTAGGGGGGGGGTAGTGAACACTGAAGCTTTCTTT.

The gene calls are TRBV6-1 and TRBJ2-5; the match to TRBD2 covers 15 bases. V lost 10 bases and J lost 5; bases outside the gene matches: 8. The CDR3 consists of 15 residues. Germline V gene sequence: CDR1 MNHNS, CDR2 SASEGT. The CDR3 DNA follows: TGTGCCACTTTTCCGGGACTAGCGGGGGGTGAGACCCAGTACTTC. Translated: CATFPGLAGGETQYF.

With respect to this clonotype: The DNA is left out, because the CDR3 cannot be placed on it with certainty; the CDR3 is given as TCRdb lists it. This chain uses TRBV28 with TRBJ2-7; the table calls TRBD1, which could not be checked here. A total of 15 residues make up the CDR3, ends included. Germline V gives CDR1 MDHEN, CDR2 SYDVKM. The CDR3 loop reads CASSSGRASSYEQYV.

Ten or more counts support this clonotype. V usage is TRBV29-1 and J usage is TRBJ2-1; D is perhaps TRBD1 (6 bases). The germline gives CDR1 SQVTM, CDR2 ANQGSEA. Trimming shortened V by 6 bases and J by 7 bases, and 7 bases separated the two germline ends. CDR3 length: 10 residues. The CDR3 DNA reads TGCAGCGTCACAGGGAATGAGCAGTTCTTC. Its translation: CSVTGNEQFF.

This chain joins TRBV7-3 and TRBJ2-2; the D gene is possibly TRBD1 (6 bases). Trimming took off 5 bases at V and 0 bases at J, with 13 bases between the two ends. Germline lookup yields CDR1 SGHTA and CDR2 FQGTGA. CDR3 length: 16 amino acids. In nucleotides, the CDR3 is TGTGCCAGCAGCCATCCCAGGACAGCGAACACCGGGGAGCTGTTTTTT. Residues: CASSHPRTANTGELFF.

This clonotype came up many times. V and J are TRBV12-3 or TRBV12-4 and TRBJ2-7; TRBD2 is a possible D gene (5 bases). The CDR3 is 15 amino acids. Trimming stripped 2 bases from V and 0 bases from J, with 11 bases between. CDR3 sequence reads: CASSLSGIHSYEQYV. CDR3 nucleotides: TGTGCCAGCAGTTTAAGCGGCATTCACTCCTACGAGCAGTACGTC.

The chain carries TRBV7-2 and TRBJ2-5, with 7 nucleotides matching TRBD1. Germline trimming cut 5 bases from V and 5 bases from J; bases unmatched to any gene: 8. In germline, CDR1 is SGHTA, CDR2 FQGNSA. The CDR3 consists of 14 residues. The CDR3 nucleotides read TGTGCCAGCAGCAACCGAGGGGGCGGGGAGACCCAGTACTTC. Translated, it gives CASSNRGGGETQYF.

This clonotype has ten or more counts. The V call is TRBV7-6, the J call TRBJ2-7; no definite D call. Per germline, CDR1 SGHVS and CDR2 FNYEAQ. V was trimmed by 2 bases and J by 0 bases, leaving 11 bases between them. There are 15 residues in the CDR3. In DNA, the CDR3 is TGTGCCAGCAGCTTAACGGCGGATAGCTCCTACGAGCAGTACTTC. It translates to CASSLTADSSYEQYF.

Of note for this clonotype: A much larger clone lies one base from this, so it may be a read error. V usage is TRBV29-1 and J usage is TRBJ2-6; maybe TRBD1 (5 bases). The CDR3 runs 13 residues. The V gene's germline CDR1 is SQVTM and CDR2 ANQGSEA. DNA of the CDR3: TGCAGCGTTGTGTTGGGTGGGGCCAACGTCCTGCCTTTC. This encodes CSVVLGGANVLPF.

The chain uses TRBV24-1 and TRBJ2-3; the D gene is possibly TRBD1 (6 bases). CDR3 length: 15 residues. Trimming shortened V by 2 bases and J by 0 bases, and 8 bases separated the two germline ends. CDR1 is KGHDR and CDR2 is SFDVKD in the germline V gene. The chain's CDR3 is CATSDWGLSTDTQYF. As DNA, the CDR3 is TGTGCCACCAGTGATTGGGGGCTGAGCACAGATACGCAGTATTTT.

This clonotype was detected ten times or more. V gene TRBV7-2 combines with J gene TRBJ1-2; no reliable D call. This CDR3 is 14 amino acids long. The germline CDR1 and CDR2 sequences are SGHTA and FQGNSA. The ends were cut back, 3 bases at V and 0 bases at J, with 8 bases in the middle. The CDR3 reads CASSFGRSNYGYTF. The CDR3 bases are TGTGCCAGCAGCTTCGGCAGATCTAACTATGGCTACACCTTC. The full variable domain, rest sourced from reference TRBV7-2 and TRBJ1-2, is GAGVSQSPSNKVTEKGKDVELRCDPISGHTALYWYRQSLGQGLEFLIYFQGNSAPDKSGLPSDRFSAERTGGSVSTLTIQRTQQEDSAVYLCASSFGRSNYGYTFGSGTRLTVV.

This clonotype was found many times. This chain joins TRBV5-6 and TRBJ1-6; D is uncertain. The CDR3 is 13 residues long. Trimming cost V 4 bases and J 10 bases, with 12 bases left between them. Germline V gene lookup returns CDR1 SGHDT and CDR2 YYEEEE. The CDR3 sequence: CASSGRHLSPLHF. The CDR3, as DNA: TGTGCCAGCAGCGGCCGACATTTATCACCCCTCCACTTT.

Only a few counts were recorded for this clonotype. The CDR3, as DNA: TGTGCCAGTAGCTCGACAGGGGGCCTGGCGGAGACCCAGTACTTC. It translates to CASSSTGGLAETQYF. The chain uses TRBV12-3 or TRBV12-4 and TRBJ2-5; 10 bases agree with TRBD1. CDR3 size: 15 residues. Trimming took 9 bases from V and 5 from J; bases not matched to a gene: 12.

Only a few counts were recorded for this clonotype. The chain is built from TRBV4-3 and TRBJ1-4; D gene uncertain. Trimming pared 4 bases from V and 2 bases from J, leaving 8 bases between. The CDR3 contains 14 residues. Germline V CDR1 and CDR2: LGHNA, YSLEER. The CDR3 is CASSLIATNEKLFF. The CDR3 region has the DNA TGCGCCAGCAGCCTCATCGCGACTAATGAAAAACTGTTTTTT.